This T cell receptor beta chain was identified during a study of T cell responses to AZD1222 COVID-19 vaccine. Across the study: Pooled samples include second doses given at about 4 or 12 weeks.

CDR1 is SGDLS, CDR2 YYNGEE, per germline. The CDR3 contains 16 residues. V shed 4 bases and J 0 bases; nucleotides not matched to a gene: 7. Only in-frame clones appear in the TCRdb table, and some are missing; sequencing was by immunoSEQ multiplex PCR. Of over 120,000 clones in the sample, about 94% were seen once. The input for sequencing was peripheral blood, taken on day 0 of AZD1222 vaccination. V is TRBV9 and J is TRBJ1-1; the match to TRBD1 covers 9 bases. The receptor was derived from an adult in good health. The CDR3 loop reads CASSPGQGNVNTEAFF. In DNA, the CDR3 is TGTGCCAGCAGCCCTGGACAGGGGAACGTGAACACTGAAGCTTTCTTT.